This entry concerns a single T cell receptor beta chain. Its target is unknown. The data were taken from a study of OX40 agonist ivuxolimab in advanced cancers. Whole-study results and caveats: With doses of 0.1 to 3.0 mg/kg, CD4+ and CD8+ blood T cells had undergone clonal expansion by week 6.

Germline V CDR1 and CDR2: KGHSH, LQKENI. The CDR3 length is 13 residues. The ends were cut back, 2 bases at V and 5 bases at J, with 7 bases in the middle. Clones were sequenced by immunoSEQ multiplex PCR, and TCRdb holds only the in-frame ones, with some missing. The top ten clones hold 3% to 4% of a sample with about 62,000 clones, roughly 85% of them seen once. This TCR was sampled from an adult with an advanced solid tumor such as melanoma, head and neck, liver or kidney cancer. Sequenced here: CD4+ or CD8+ T cells sorted from blood, sampled in a trial of the OX40 agonist ivuxolimab. The gene calls are TRBV18 and TRBJ1-5, with D unresolved. CDR3 residues: CASSPGEYQPQHF. CDR3 coding DNA: TGTGCCAGCTCACCAGGAGAGTATCAGCCCCAGCATTTT.